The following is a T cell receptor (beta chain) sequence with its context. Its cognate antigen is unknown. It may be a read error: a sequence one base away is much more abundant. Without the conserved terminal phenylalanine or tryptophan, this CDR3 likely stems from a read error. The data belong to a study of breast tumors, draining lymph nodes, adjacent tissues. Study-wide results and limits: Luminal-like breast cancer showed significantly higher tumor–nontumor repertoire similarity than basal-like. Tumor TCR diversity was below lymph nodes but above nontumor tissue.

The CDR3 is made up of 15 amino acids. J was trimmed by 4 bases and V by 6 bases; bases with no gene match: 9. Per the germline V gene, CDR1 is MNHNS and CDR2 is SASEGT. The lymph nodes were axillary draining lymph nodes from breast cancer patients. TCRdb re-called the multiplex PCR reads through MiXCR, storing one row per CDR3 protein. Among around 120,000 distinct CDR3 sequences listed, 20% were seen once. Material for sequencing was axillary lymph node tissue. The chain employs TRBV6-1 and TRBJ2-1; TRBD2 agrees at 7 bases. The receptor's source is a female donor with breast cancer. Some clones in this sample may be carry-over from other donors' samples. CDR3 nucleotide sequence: TGTGCCAGCAGACCCCTGGCGGGGGTGTACAATGAGCAGTTCTCC. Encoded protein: CASRPLAGVYNEQFS.